This T cell receptor (beta chain) was obtained from a study of cytomegalovirus exposure and HLA in healthy donors. Study outcomes and limitations: Altogether, 150 to 200 TCR beta chains were recorded as cytomegalovirus-associated. Many donors carried some public TCRs, although rarity characterized most TCR sequences. In a later analysis, a missense DCLRE1C variant was linked to TCR beta V- and J-gene trimming.

CDR1 and CDR2 from the germline V gene are GTSNPN and SVGIG (reference sequence). Trimming took 3 bases from V and 6 from J, leaving 11 bases between them. There are 13 residues in the CDR3. A few counts support this clone. What it binds is unknown. PCR used 60 Vbeta primers and 13 Jbeta primers. The table came from immunoSEQ multiplex PCR; TCRdb's copy has only in-frame clones and leaves some out. The profile shows 150,000 to 200,000 clones, under 80% of them singletons. The receptor comes from a man aged 35 to 55 in good health and CMV-seronegative. V usage is TRBV30 and J usage is TRBJ2-2; no clear D. Sequencing was performed on PBMCs. CDR3 loop: CAWRSGPAGELFF. In nucleotides, the CDR3 is TGTGCCTGGAGGAGTGGGCCCGCCGGGGAGCTGTTTTTT.